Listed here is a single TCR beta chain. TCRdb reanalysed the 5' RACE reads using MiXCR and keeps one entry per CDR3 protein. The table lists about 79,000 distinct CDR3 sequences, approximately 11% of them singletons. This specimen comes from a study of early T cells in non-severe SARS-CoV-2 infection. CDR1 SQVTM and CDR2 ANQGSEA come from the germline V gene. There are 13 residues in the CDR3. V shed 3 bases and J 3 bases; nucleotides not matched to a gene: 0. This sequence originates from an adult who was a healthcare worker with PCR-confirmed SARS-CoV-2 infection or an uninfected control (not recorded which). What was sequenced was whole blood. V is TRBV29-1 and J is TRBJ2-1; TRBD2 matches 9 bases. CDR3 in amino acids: CSVERGGYNEQFF. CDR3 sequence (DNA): TGCAGCGTTGAGCGGGGGGGCTACAATGAGCAGTTCTTC.